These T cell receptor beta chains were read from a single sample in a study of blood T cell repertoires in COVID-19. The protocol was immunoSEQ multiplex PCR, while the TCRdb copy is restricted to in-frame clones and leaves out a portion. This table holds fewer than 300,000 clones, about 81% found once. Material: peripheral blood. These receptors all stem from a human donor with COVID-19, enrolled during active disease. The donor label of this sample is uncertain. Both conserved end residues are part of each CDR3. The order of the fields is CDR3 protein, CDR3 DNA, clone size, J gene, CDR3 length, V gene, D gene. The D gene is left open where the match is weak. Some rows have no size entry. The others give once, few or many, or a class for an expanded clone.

CDR3 protein: CASSPLASDSTGELFF; CDR3 DNA: TGTGCCAGCTCACCACTGGCTAGCGACAGCACCGGGGAGCTGTTTTTT; clone size: once; J gene: TRBJ2-2; CDR3 length: 16; V gene: TRBV18; D gene: NA
CDR3 protein: CASSLEWGQSSGPQHF; CDR3 DNA: TGTGCCAGCAGCTTAGAATGGGGACAGTCCTCTGGGCCCCAGCATTTT; clone size: NA; J gene: TRBJ1-5; CDR3 length: 16; V gene: TRBV7-9; D gene: TRBD1
CDR3 protein: CASSEGWPGPTYEQYF; CDR3 DNA: TGTGCCAGCAGTGAAGGATGGCCAGGTCCTACGTACGAGCAGTACTTC; clone size: few; J gene: TRBJ2-7; CDR3 length: 16; V gene: TRBV2; D gene: NA
CDR3 protein: CASNHPDLSYEQYF; CDR3 DNA: TGCGCCAGCAACCACCCGGACTTATCCTACGAGCAGTACTTC; clone size: NA; J gene: TRBJ2-7; CDR3 length: 14; V gene: TRBV5-1; D gene: NA
CDR3 protein: CASSYSTGVTGELFF; CDR3 DNA: TGTGCCAGCAGTTACTCAACAGGGGTCACCGGGGAGCTGTTTTTT; clone size: NA; J gene: TRBJ2-2; CDR3 length: 15; V gene: TRBV6-5; D gene: TRBD1
CDR3 protein: CASRLNLPGQLSGANVLTF; CDR3 DNA: TGTGCAAGTCGCTTGAACTTACCGGGACAACTCTCTGGGGCCAACGTCCTGACTTTC; clone size: NA; J gene: TRBJ2-6; CDR3 length: 19; V gene: TRBV12-2; D gene: NA
CDR3 protein: CASSPHPGQTNYGYTF; CDR3 DNA: TGTGCCAGCAGCCCCCACCCCGGACAGACTAACTATGGCTACACCTTC; clone size: NA; J gene: TRBJ1-2; CDR3 length: 16; V gene: TRBV3-1/TRBV3-2; D gene: NA
CDR3 protein: CASSGRLGGVNTEAFF; CDR3 DNA: TGTGCCAGCAGTGGACGACTCGGCGGGGTGAACACTGAAGCTTTCTTT; clone size: NA; J gene: TRBJ1-1; CDR3 length: 16; V gene: TRBV6-1; D gene: NA
CDR3 protein: CASSFRDFSYGYTF; CDR3 DNA: TGCGCCAGCAGCTTCCGGGACTTCTCCTATGGCTACACCTTC; clone size: NA; J gene: TRBJ1-2; CDR3 length: 14; V gene: TRBV5-1; D gene: NA
CDR3 protein: CASSSRAGTYNEQFF; CDR3 DNA: TGTGCCAGCAGCTCCCGAGCGGGGACATACAATGAGCAGTTCTTC; clone size: NA; J gene: TRBJ2-1; CDR3 length: 15; V gene: TRBV5-4; D gene: NA
CDR3 protein: CASSFLDRSSYEQYF; CDR3 DNA: TGTGCCAGCAGTTTCCTGGACAGGTCCAGCTACGAGCAGTACTTC; clone size: NA; J gene: TRBJ2-7; CDR3 length: 15; V gene: TRBV27; D gene: TRBD1
CDR3 protein: CASSPPGQTGGEKLFF; CDR3 DNA: TGTGCCAGCTCACCCCCCGGACAGACCGGCGGGGAAAAACTGTTTTTT; clone size: NA; J gene: TRBJ1-4; CDR3 length: 16; V gene: TRBV18; D gene: NA
CDR3 protein: CASRSTARYQETQYF; CDR3 DNA: TGTGCCAGCAGATCGACAGCACGCTATCAAGAGACCCAGTACTTC; clone size: NA; J gene: TRBJ2-5; CDR3 length: 15; V gene: TRBV27; D gene: NA
CDR3 protein: CASSLASRGGKQPQHF; CDR3 DNA: TGTGCCAGCAGCTTAGCTAGCAGGGGAGGGAAACAGCCCCAGCATTTT; clone size: NA; J gene: TRBJ1-5; CDR3 length: 16; V gene: TRBV7-6; D gene: NA
CDR3 protein: CASSAGQANTGELFF; CDR3 DNA: TGCGCCAGCAGCGCCGGACAGGCGAACACCGGGGAGCTGTTTTTT; clone size: NA; J gene: TRBJ2-2; CDR3 length: 15; V gene: TRBV5-1; D gene: TRBD1
CDR3 protein: CASSVDRATARNTIYF; CDR3 DNA: TGTGCCAGCAGCGTAGACAGGGCCACCGCTCGAAACACCATATATTTT; clone size: NA; J gene: TRBJ1-3; CDR3 length: 16; V gene: TRBV9; D gene: NA
CDR3 protein: CASSLGAGNTNEKLFF; CDR3 DNA: TGCGCCAGCAGCTTGGGAGCAGGGAACACTAATGAAAAACTGTTTTTT; clone size: NA; J gene: TRBJ1-4; CDR3 length: 16; V gene: TRBV5-1; D gene: NA
CDR3 protein: CASRGLPNQPQHF; CDR3 DNA: TGTGCCAGCAGAGGACTACCAAATCAGCCCCAGCATTTT; clone size: NA; J gene: TRBJ1-5; CDR3 length: 13; V gene: TRBV27; D gene: NA
CDR3 protein: CASSPTTSGDTYNEQFF; CDR3 DNA: TGTGCCAGCAGCCCCACGACTAGCGGTGATACCTACAATGAGCAGTTCTTC; clone size: NA; J gene: TRBJ2-1; CDR3 length: 17; V gene: TRBV9; D gene: TRBD2
CDR3 protein: CAWSPGSSRDEQYF; CDR3 DNA: TGTGCCTGGAGTCCAGGGTCCTCGAGAGACGAGCAGTACTTC; clone size: NA; J gene: TRBJ2-7; CDR3 length: 14; V gene: TRBV30; D gene: NA
CDR3 protein: CASSTQGAGQPQHF; CDR3 DNA: TGTGCCAGTAGTACCCAGGGGGCTGGGCAGCCCCAGCATTTT; clone size: NA; J gene: TRBJ1-5; CDR3 length: 14; V gene: TRBV19; D gene: TRBD1
CDR3 protein: CASSHTTENNEQFF; CDR3 DNA: TGTGCCAGCAGCCATACTACCGAGAACAATGAGCAGTTCTTC; clone size: NA; J gene: TRBJ2-1; CDR3 length: 14; V gene: TRBV3-1/TRBV3-2; D gene: NA
CDR3 protein: CASTRTSGRGGETQYF; CDR3 DNA: TGCGCCAGCACCAGGACTAGCGGGAGGGGGGGAGAGACCCAGTACTTC; clone size: NA; J gene: TRBJ2-5; CDR3 length: 16; V gene: TRBV5-1; D gene: TRBD2
CDR3 protein: CASSVGDRGEQYF; CDR3 DNA: TGTGCCAGCAGCGTAGGGGATAGGGGCGAGCAGTACTTC; clone size: NA; J gene: TRBJ2-7; CDR3 length: 13; V gene: TRBV9; D gene: NA
CDR3 protein: CASSVGGTKQPQHF; CDR3 DNA: TGTGCCAGCAGCGTAGGGGGGACAAAGCAGCCCCAGCATTTT; clone size: NA; J gene: TRBJ1-5; CDR3 length: 14; V gene: TRBV9; D gene: NA
CDR3 protein: CASSFTSGGSYNEQFF; CDR3 DNA: TGTGCCAGCAGCTTTACTAGCGGGGGTTCCTACAATGAGCAGTTCTTC; clone size: NA; J gene: TRBJ2-1; CDR3 length: 16; V gene: TRBV11-2; D gene: TRBD2
CDR3 protein: CAWSRGRETQYF; CDR3 DNA: TGTGCCTGGAGTAGAGGGAGAGAGACCCAGTACTTC; clone size: NA; J gene: TRBJ2-5; CDR3 length: 12; V gene: TRBV30; D gene: NA
CDR3 protein: CASSNRDNEQFF; CDR3 DNA: TGTGCCAGCAGCAACAGAGACAATGAGCAGTTCTTC; clone size: NA; J gene: TRBJ2-1; CDR3 length: 12; V gene: TRBV12-3/TRBV12-4; D gene: NA
CDR3 protein: CASSLKRQGLRNEQFF; CDR3 DNA: TGTGCCAGCAGTTTAAAGAGACAGGGGTTAAGGAATGAGCAGTTCTTC; clone size: NA; J gene: TRBJ2-1; CDR3 length: 16; V gene: TRBV27; D gene: TRBD1
CDR3 protein: CASSVSGNTEAFF; CDR3 DNA: TGTGCCAGCAGTGTTTCAGGGAACACTGAAGCTTTCTTT; clone size: NA; J gene: TRBJ1-1; CDR3 length: 13; V gene: TRBV25-1; D gene: NA
CDR3 protein: CASSLRNTIYF; CDR3 DNA: TGTGCCAGCAGTTTGAGGAACACCATATATTTT; clone size: NA; J gene: TRBJ1-3; CDR3 length: 11; V gene: TRBV28; D gene: NA
CDR3 protein: CASSQVDRDSEQFF; CDR3 DNA: TGTGCCAGCAGCCAAGTTGATAGGGACTCCGAGCAGTTCTTC; clone size: NA; J gene: TRBJ2-1; CDR3 length: 14; V gene: TRBV3-1/TRBV3-2; D gene: NA
CDR3 protein: CASSPRSVVGVSGGYTF; CDR3 DNA: TGTGCCAGCAGCCCCCGCTCTGTCGTTGGGGTAAGCGGTGGCTACACCTTC; clone size: NA; J gene: TRBJ1-2; CDR3 length: 17; V gene: TRBV7-9; D gene: NA
CDR3 protein: CASSRKGLASSDEQFF; CDR3 DNA: TGTGCCAGCAGTCGTAAGGGACTAGCGTCATCCGATGAGCAGTTCTTC; clone size: NA; J gene: TRBJ2-1; CDR3 length: 16; V gene: TRBV27; D gene: TRBD2
CDR3 protein: CASSDAIYNEQFF; CDR3 DNA: TGTGCCAGCAGTGATGCTATTTACAATGAGCAGTTCTTC; clone size: NA; J gene: TRBJ2-1; CDR3 length: 13; V gene: TRBV12-3/TRBV12-4; D gene: NA
CDR3 protein: CASSSGTGVGSRTEAFF; CDR3 DNA: TGTGCCAGTAGTAGCGGGACAGGGGTTGGGTCTCGGACTGAAGCTTTCTTT; clone size: NA; J gene: TRBJ1-1; CDR3 length: 17; V gene: TRBV19; D gene: TRBD1
CDR3 protein: CASSPGGAAFF; CDR3 DNA: TGTGCCAGCAGCCCAGGGGGCGCCGCTTTCTTT; clone size: NA; J gene: TRBJ1-1; CDR3 length: 11; V gene: TRBV6-5; D gene: TRBD1
CDR3 protein: CASIPGGGPGTEAFF; CDR3 DNA: TGTGCCAGTATACCGGGGGGAGGCCCCGGCACTGAAGCTTTCTTT; clone size: once; J gene: TRBJ1-1; CDR3 length: 15; V gene: TRBV19; D gene: NA
CDR3 protein: CASSFASQGRGKLFF; CDR3 DNA: TGTGCCAGCAGTTTTGCGTCCCAGGGTAGAGGAAAACTGTTTTTT; clone size: NA; J gene: TRBJ1-4; CDR3 length: 15; V gene: TRBV28; D gene: NA
CDR3 protein: CATTGQTKETQYF; CDR3 DNA: TGTGCCACCACAGGACAGACGAAAGAGACCCAGTACTTC; clone size: NA; J gene: TRBJ2-5; CDR3 length: 13; V gene: TRBV2; D gene: NA
CDR3 protein: CASSLISGGPVGAGELFF; CDR3 DNA: TGCGCCAGCAGCTTGATCTCAGGGGGCCCTGTTGGGGCCGGGGAGCTGTTTTTT; clone size: NA; J gene: TRBJ2-2; CDR3 length: 18; V gene: TRBV5-1; D gene: TRBD1
CDR3 protein: CASSFADRASYEQYF; CDR3 DNA: TGTGCCAGCAGTTTTGCGGACAGGGCGTCCTACGAGCAGTACTTC; clone size: once; J gene: TRBJ2-7; CDR3 length: 15; V gene: TRBV28; D gene: TRBD1
CDR3 protein: CASSIEATGELFF; CDR3 DNA: TGTGCCAGTAGTATTGAGGCCACCGGGGAGCTGTTTTTT; clone size: NA; J gene: TRBJ2-2; CDR3 length: 13; V gene: TRBV19; D gene: NA
CDR3 protein: CASSQDPNRGYEQYF; CDR3 DNA: TGTGCCAGCAGCCAAGACCCCAACAGAGGGTACGAGCAGTACTTC; clone size: NA; J gene: TRBJ2-7; CDR3 length: 15; V gene: TRBV3-1/TRBV3-2; D gene: NA
CDR3 protein: CASSPLMQGIGNEQFF; CDR3 DNA: TGCGCCAGCAGCCCGCTTATGCAGGGTATAGGAAATGAGCAGTTCTTC; clone size: NA; J gene: TRBJ2-1; CDR3 length: 16; V gene: TRBV5-1; D gene: NA
CDR3 protein: CASGLVLLSSEETQYF; CDR3 DNA: TGTGCTAGTGGTTTGGTACTTCTTTCGTCGGAGGAGACCCAGTACTTC; clone size: NA; J gene: TRBJ2-5; CDR3 length: 16; V gene: TRBV12-5; D gene: NA
CDR3 protein: CASSPSGYTQYF; CDR3 DNA: TGTGCCAGCAGCCCCAGTGGTTATACGCAGTATTTT; clone size: NA; J gene: TRBJ2-3; CDR3 length: 12; V gene: TRBV7-9; D gene: NA
CDR3 protein: CASRPETASQGVRPQHF; CDR3 DNA: TGTGCCAGCAGACCCGAGACAGCGTCGCAGGGCGTGCGGCCCCAGCATTTT; clone size: NA; J gene: TRBJ1-5; CDR3 length: 17; V gene: TRBV28; D gene: NA
CDR3 protein: CASSLSLVTEAFF; CDR3 DNA: TGTGCCAGCAGTTTAAGTTTAGTCACTGAAGCTTTCTTT; clone size: NA; J gene: TRBJ1-1; CDR3 length: 13; V gene: TRBV27; D gene: NA
CDR3 protein: CASSLEGGSGNSPLHF; CDR3 DNA: TGTGCCAGCAGCTTGGAGGGAGGCAGCGGGAATTCACCCCTCCACTTT; clone size: NA; J gene: TRBJ1-6; CDR3 length: 16; V gene: TRBV5-5; D gene: NA
CDR3 protein: CASSLETAETQYF; CDR3 DNA: TGTGCCAGCAGTTTAGAAACGGCGGAGACGCAGTATTTT; clone size: NA; J gene: TRBJ2-3; CDR3 length: 13; V gene: TRBV28; D gene: NA
CDR3 protein: CASSPPLNTDTQYF; CDR3 DNA: TGTGCCAGCAGTCCTCCTTTAAACACAGATACGCAGTATTTT; clone size: once; J gene: TRBJ2-3; CDR3 length: 14; V gene: TRBV25-1; D gene: NA
CDR3 protein: CASSRRTGPEAFF; CDR3 DNA: TGTGCCAGCAGTCGACGGACAGGCCCTGAAGCTTTCTTT; clone size: NA; J gene: TRBJ1-1; CDR3 length: 13; V gene: TRBV12-3/TRBV12-4; D gene: TRBD1
CDR3 protein: CASSIRAGRGSGNTIYF; CDR3 DNA: TGTGCCAGTAGTATACGAGCGGGGAGAGGCTCTGGAAACACCATATATTTT; clone size: NA; J gene: TRBJ1-3; CDR3 length: 17; V gene: TRBV19; D gene: NA